Listed below are T cell receptor beta chains from one sample, sequenced in a study of cytomegalovirus exposure and HLA in healthy donors. TCRdb's copy holds only in-frame clones and misses some; the assay was immunoSEQ multiplex PCR. The data contain about 160,000 clones, just under 80% of them seen just once; the ten biggest clones take up 1%. The sample consisted of PBMCs. Every receptor here comes from a woman between 50 and 59 years old in good health and CMV-seropositive. Both conserved end residues are part of each CDR3. Each record gives: V gene, CDR3 length, J gene, clone size, D gene, CDR3 protein, CDR3 DNA. D genes are given only for firm matches. Clone size is stated in some rows and not others, as once, few, many or a class when expanded.

>TRBV28|13|TRBJ2-5|NA|TRBD2
CASRAGGQETQYF
TGTGCCAGCAGAGCGGGGGGCCAAGAGACCCAGTACTTC
>TRBV5-1|15|TRBJ2-3|NA|TRBD1
CASGEGQTTADTQYF
TGCGCCAGCGGCGAGGGACAGACAACGGCAGATACGCAGTATTTT
>TRBV19|17|TRBJ1-1|once|TRBD1
CASSMVFRGRGSTEAFF
TGTGCCAGTAGTATGGTGTTCAGGGGGCGGGGGAGCACTGAAGCTTTCTTT
>TRBV6-1|15|TRBJ2-5|NA|TRBD2
CASSGRGTGGETQYF
TGTGCCAGCAGTGGGAGGGGAACGGGGGGGGAGACCCAGTACTTC
>TRBV21-1|16|TRBJ2-2|NA|NA
CASSGQGAPNTGELFF
TGTGCCAGCAGCGGCCAAGGGGCCCCTAACACCGGGGAGCTGTTTTTT
>TRBV14|14|TRBJ1-4|once|TRBD1
CASSFGTGNEKLFF
TGTGCCAGCAGCTTCGGGACAGGGAATGAAAAACTGTTTTTT
>TRBV28|14|TRBJ1-1|NA|NA
CASSFITANEEAFF
TGTGCCAGCAGTTTCATAACAGCCAATGAAGAAGCTTTCTTT
>TRBV2|14|TRBJ2-5|once|NA
CASSYRQIQETQYF
TGTGCCAGCTCATACCGACAGATCCAAGAGACCCAGTACTTC
>TRBV4-1|15|TRBJ2-3|NA|NA
CASSQEGRAKDTQYF
TGCGCCAGCAGCCAAGAAGGCAGGGCCAAGGATACGCAGTATTTT
>TRBV19|13|TRBJ1-1|NA|NA
CASSIGHNTEAFF
TGTGCCAGTAGTATAGGACACAACACTGAAGCTTTCTTT
>TRBV19|17|TRBJ1-1|once|TRBD1
CASSTLSGTGVNTEAFF
TGTGCCAGTAGTACCTTATCCGGGACAGGGGTGAACACTGAAGCTTTCTTT
>TRBV29-1|15|TRBJ2-1|few|TRBD2
CSVEVTSGGYNEQFF
TGCAGCGTTGAGGTGACTAGCGGGGGGTACAATGAGCAGTTCTTC
>TRBV4-1|13|TRBJ2-7|NA|NA
CASSRSGNYEQYF
TGCGCCAGCAGCCGATCGGGTAACTACGAGCAGTACTTC
>TRBV9|17|TRBJ2-3|NA|TRBD2
CASSVAGGASGADTQYF
TGTGCCAGCAGCGTAGCGGGAGGGGCTAGCGGGGCAGATACGCAGTATTTT
>TRBV18|16|TRBJ2-2|few|TRBD1
CASSPRGTANTGELFF
TGTGCCAGCTCACCGAGGGGGACAGCAAACACCGGGGAGCTGTTTTTT
>TRBV20-1|11|TRBJ1-2|few|TRBD1
CGRQGDYGYTF
TGCGGTAGACAGGGTGACTATGGCTACACCTTC
>TRBV19|14|TRBJ1-1|NA|TRBD1
CASMDRGMNTEAFF
TGTGCCAGTATGGACAGGGGCATGAACACTGAAGCTTTCTTT
>TRBV5-6|14|TRBJ2-3|NA|NA
CASSSSGATDTQYF
TGTGCCAGCAGCTCATCAGGGGCCACAGATACGCAGTATTTT
>TRBV28|12|TRBJ2-7|NA|NA
CASSYWSYEQYF
TGTGCCAGCAGTTACTGGAGCTACGAGCAGTACTTC
>TRBV28|13|TRBJ2-7|NA|NA
CASTTPYRGEQYF
TGTGCCAGCACCACTCCCTACCGGGGCGAGCAGTACTTC
>TRBV30|13|TRBJ2-7|NA|TRBD1
CAWIPQGIYEQYF
TGTGCCTGGATCCCACAGGGGATCTACGAGCAGTACTTC
>TRBV4-3|15|TRBJ1-2|NA|NA
CASSQARQANYGYTF
TGCGCCAGCAGCCAAGCCAGGCAAGCTAACTATGGCTACACCTTC
>TRBV7-2|11|TRBJ1-1|once|NA
CATTENTEAFF
TGTGCCACGACAGAGAACACTGAAGCTTTCTTT
>TRBV7-2|16|TRBJ1-1|NA|TRBD1
CASSLDRVIVNTEAFF
TGTGCCAGCAGCCTTGACAGGGTAATCGTGAACACTGAAGCTTTCTTT
>TRBV27|16|TRBJ2-5|NA|NA
CASRRGSAPGQETQYF
TGTGCCAGCAGACGGGGAAGCGCCCCAGGTCAAGAGACCCAGTACTTC
>TRBV27|14|TRBJ2-7|few|NA
CASSLGGTAYEQYF
TGTGCCAGCAGTTTGGGTGGAACAGCCTACGAGCAGTACTTC
>TRBV27|16|TRBJ1-3|few|NA
CASSLPPDRPGNTIYF
TGTGCCAGCAGTTTACCCCCTGACAGACCCGGAAACACCATATATTTT
>TRBV4-3|15|TRBJ2-1|NA|NA
CASSQGAGAYNEQFF
TGCGCCAGCAGCCAGGGGGCGGGGGCCTACAATGAGCAGTTCTTC
>TRBV27|14|TRBJ2-1|NA|TRBD2
CASSLLGRGVQQFF
TGTGCCAGCAGTTTATTGGGCCGGGGGGTGCAGCAGTTCTTC
>TRBV6-6|15|TRBJ2-1|NA|NA
CASSYSNPVYNEQFF
TGTGCCAGCAGTTACTCGAACCCGGTCTACAATGAGCAGTTCTTC
>TRBV7-9|12|TRBJ1-4|NA|NA
CASSPQGGELFF
TGTGCCAGCAGCCCCCAAGGAGGAGAACTGTTTTTT
>TRBV7-9|15|TRBJ1-1|NA|TRBD1
CASSFYRTGGTEAFF
TGTGCCAGCAGCTTCTATCGGACAGGGGGAACTGAAGCTTTCTTT
>TRBV9|16|TRBJ2-3|NA|TRBD2
CASSVDWTSGAGTQYF
TGTGCCAGCAGCGTAGACTGGACTAGCGGGGCCGGTACGCAGTATTTT
>TRBV4-3|16|TRBJ2-1|NA|NA
CASSQDGWQGYNEQFF
TGCGCCAGCAGCCAAGATGGGTGGCAGGGGTACAATGAGCAGTTCTTC
>TRBV10-3|15|TRBJ1-1|NA|TRBD1
CAISDTGQGPTEAFF
TGTGCCATCAGTGATACCGGACAGGGTCCCACTGAAGCTTTCTTT
>TRBV19|15|TRBJ1-1|NA|TRBD1
CASSIPRQGTTEAFF
TGTGCCAGTAGCATACCCCGACAGGGGACCACTGAAGCTTTCTTT
>TRBV27|16|TRBJ1-5|NA|TRBD1
CASSLWGTGTNQPQHF
TGTGCCAGCAGTTTATGGGGGACAGGGACCAATCAGCCCCAGCATTTT
>TRBV7-2|13|TRBJ2-7|once|NA
CASSLPGPYEQYF
TGTGCCAGCAGCTTACCAGGGCCCTACGAGCAGTACTTC
>TRBV28|14|TRBJ1-1|NA|TRBD1
CASSPSTGGTEAFF
TGTGCCAGCAGCCCTAGTACAGGGGGCACTGAAGCTTTCTTT
>TRBV10-2|12|TRBJ2-5|NA|NA
CASSEGGETQYF
TGCGCCAGCAGTGAGGGAGGGGAGACCCAGTACTTC
>TRBV5-1|23|TRBJ2-1|NA|TRBD2
CASSLGGPSQTSGMPSSYNEQFF
TGCGCCAGCAGCCTGGGTGGTCCCTCGCAGACTAGCGGCATGCCGAGCTCCTACAATGAGCAGTTCTTC
>TRBV7-2|17|TRBJ2-2|NA|NA
CASSSRTGIGFTGELFF
TGTGCCAGTAGCTCGCGAACAGGGATAGGTTTCACCGGGGAGCTGTTTTTT
>TRBV6-1|14|TRBJ2-7|NA|NA
CASSESVRSYEQYF
TGTGCCAGCAGTGAATCAGTTCGTTCCTACGAGCAGTACTTC
>TRBV28|14|TRBJ1-2|NA|NA
CASSQGTFNYGYTF
TGTGCCAGCAGCCAGGGGACCTTTAACTATGGCTACACCTTC
>TRBV15|16|TRBJ1-3|NA|NA
CATSRERQNSGNTIYF
TGTGCCACCAGCAGAGAGCGACAGAACTCTGGAAACACCATATATTTT
>TRBV19|14|TRBJ1-5|NA|TRBD1
CASSLTGNNQPQHF
TGTGCCAGTAGCTTGACAGGGAACAATCAGCCCCAGCATTTT
>TRBV27|11|TRBJ1-1|NA|NA
CASRSGSEAFF
TGTGCCAGCAGGTCGGGTTCTGAAGCTTTCTTT
>TRBV14|15|TRBJ1-1|NA|TRBD1
CASSRDRGLYTEAFF
TGTGCCAGCAGCCGCGACAGGGGATTGTACACTGAAGCTTTCTTT
>TRBV5-1|13|TRBJ2-7|NA|NA
CASSLTPGYEQYF
TGCGCCAGCAGCTTAACCCCAGGCTACGAGCAGTACTTC